The clone carrying this T cell receptor beta chain was recorded at least ten times. Its antigen is undetermined. This sample is part of a study of T cells in Graves' hyperthyroidism and ophthalmopathy. Stable disease denoted Graves' hyperthyroidism without ophthalmopathy progression within 18 months. Pregnant or lactating patients were excluded, as were those with uncontrolled infection or other autoimmune disease. Diagnostic decisions used clinical symptoms, serum thyroxine and TRAb, thyroid ultrasound and orbital computed tomography. Study conclusions and caveats: Ophthalmopathy was identified by the model a median around 5.9 months ahead of onset.

From RNA transcripts, TCR beta CDR3 regions were amplified. HTBI primers were the set used in a first-round RT-PCR of the TCR CDR3. MiXCR, run by TCRdb on the multiplex PCR reads, gives a single entry per CDR3 protein. This table has roughly 99,000 distinct CDR3 sequences, approximately 15% appearing once. This CDR3 has 17 amino acids. In germline, CDR1 is LGHDT, CDR2 YNNKEL (reference sequence). V shed 2 bases and J 1 base; nucleotides not matched to a gene: 8. This sequence joins TRBV3-1 and TRBJ1-3; 7 bases map to TRBD1. This TCR derives from a woman aged 45-65 years with Graves' hyperthyroidism. Sequenced sample: blood. The CDR3 DNA reads as TGTGCCAGCAGCCAAAATTGGGACAGCAGATCTGGAAACACCATATATTTT. This encodes CASSQNWDSRSGNTIYF.